Listed below are T cell receptor beta chains from one sample, sequenced in a study of beta chain features in type 1 diabetes. The protocol was immunoSEQ multiplex PCR, while the TCRdb copy is restricted to in-frame clones and leaves out a portion. Of approximately 400,000 clones in the sample, around 15% were seen once. The sample taken for sequencing was naive CD4+ T cells from blood. These receptors were collected from a woman aged 18-29 years in good health. Both conserved end residues are part of each CDR3. The order of the fields is J gene, D gene, V gene, clone size, CDR3 protein, CDR3 DNA. D genes are given only for firm matches. A row's size may be missing; if present it is once, few, many or a size class.

>TRBJ1-4|TRBD1|TRBV4-1|few
CASSQKRDRGLEKLFF
TGCGCCAGCAGCCAGAAAAGGGACAGGGGGCTGGAAAAACTGTTTTTT
>TRBJ2-3|-|TRBV7-2|-
CASSLVSGYSTDTQYF
TGTGCCAGCAGCTTAGTTAGCGGTTATAGCACAGATACGCAGTATTTT
>TRBJ1-2|-|TRBV28|-
CASSTHGGTGGGYTF
TGTGCCAGCAGCACCCATGGAGGGACGGGCGGTGGCTACACCTTC
>TRBJ2-3|TRBD2|TRBV7-2|-
CASSLGGQGTSGRNTQYF
TGTGCCAGCAGCTTAGGGGGACAGGGGACTAGCGGGAGGAATACGCAGTATTTT
>TRBJ2-1|-|TRBV7-9|few
CASSLLGQEQFF
TGTGCCAGCAGCTTACTGGGGCAAGAGCAGTTCTTC
>TRBJ1-4|-|TRBV7-9|few
CASRKADSREKLFF
TGTGCCAGCAGAAAAGCGGACTCCCGTGAAAAACTGTTTTTT
>TRBJ1-4|-|TRBV14|-
CASSSTGPTNEKLFF
TGTGCCAGCAGCTCCACAGGGCCAACTAATGAAAAACTGTTTTTT
>TRBJ2-7|TRBD2|TRBV2|few
CASSEELAAYEQYF
TGTGCCAGCAGTGAAGAGCTAGCGGCTTACGAGCAGTACTTC
>TRBJ2-7|TRBD1|TRBV5-1|few
CASSDPTGNYEQYF
TGCGCCAGCAGCGACCCGACAGGGAACTACGAGCAGTACTTC
>TRBJ2-5|TRBD2|TRBV5-1|-
CASSLTSGSRETQYF
TGCGCCAGCAGCTTGACTAGCGGGAGTAGGGAGACCCAGTACTTC
>TRBJ1-1|-|TRBV9|-
CASRPTPRGGGEAFF
TGTGCCAGCAGGCCTACCCCGAGGGGGGGCGGTGAAGCTTTCTTT
>TRBJ2-5|-|TRBV30|-
CAWSVQGSRETQYF
TGTGCCTGGAGTGTGCAGGGTTCAAGAGAGACCCAGTACTTC
>TRBJ2-1|TRBD2|TRBV7-9|-
CASSSQIAGGPREQFF
TGTGCCAGCAGCTCCCAAATAGCGGGAGGGCCAAGGGAGCAGTTCTTC
>TRBJ2-2|-|TRBV19|few
CASTRTAYTGELFF
TGTGCCAGTACGAGGACAGCCTACACCGGGGAGCTGTTTTTT
>TRBJ1-1|-|TRBV30|-
CASDRRNTEAFF
TGTGCCTCGGACAGACGGAACACTGAAGCTTTCTTT
>TRBJ2-7|-|TRBV29-1|few
CSVGSYEQYF
TGCAGCGTTGGGTCCTACGAGCAGTACTTC
>TRBJ1-5|TRBD1|TRBV5-1|few
CASSLSGGDGQPQHF
TGCGCCAGCAGCTTGTCAGGGGGCGACGGTCAGCCCCAGCATTTT
>TRBJ2-5|TRBD1|TRBV9|-
CASSVGDSGTQYF
TGTGCCAGCAGCGTAGGGGACAGCGGGACCCAGTACTTC
>TRBJ2-7|TRBD1|TRBV29-1|-
CSGNRGLTYEQYF
TGCAGCGGTAACAGGGGTCTGACCTACGAGCAGTACTTC
>TRBJ2-7|-|TRBV19|few
CASSNLLATEQYF
TGTGCCAGTAGTAACCTACTAGCTACCGAGCAGTACTTC
>TRBJ2-7|TRBD2|TRBV5-4|few
CASSSAGVPYEQYF
TGTGCCAGCAGCTCCGCGGGAGTACCCTACGAGCAGTACTTC
>TRBJ2-7|-|TRBV7-9|-
CASSLGGYPQAYEQYF
TGTGCCAGCAGCTTAGGCGGCTACCCCCAAGCCTACGAGCAGTACTTC
>TRBJ1-2|-|TRBV5-6|-
CASSFGQRLVYGYTF
TGTGCCAGCAGCTTTGGACAGCGGCTCGTATATGGCTACACCTTC
>TRBJ2-7|-|TRBV5-1|few
CASSAGSSYEQYF
TGCGCCAGCAGCGCGGGGAGCTCCTACGAGCAGTACTTC
>TRBJ2-3|-|TRBV25-1|few
CASSLSGVRADTQYF
TGTGCCAGCAGTTTATCGGGGGTGAGGGCAGATACGCAGTATTTT
>TRBJ2-3|-|TRBV29-1|few
CSVEGSSTDTQYF
TGCAGCGTTGAAGGTTCTAGCACAGATACGCAGTATTTT
>TRBJ2-1|-|TRBV28|few
CASSLAGSSYNEQFF
TGTGCCAGCAGTTTAGCGGGCAGCTCCTACAATGAGCAGTTCTTC
>TRBJ2-7|-|TRBV4-1|-
CASSQDRQIHYEQYF
TGCGCCAGCAGCCAAGATCGACAGATACACTACGAGCAGTACTTC
>TRBJ2-7|TRBD2|TRBV19|few
CATGGRNYEQYF
TGTGCCACCGGCGGGAGGAACTACGAGCAGTACTTC
>TRBJ2-7|TRBD2|TRBV7-9|few
CASSLGLAKDEQYF
TGTGCCAGCAGCCTTGGACTAGCGAAGGACGAGCAGTACTTC
>TRBJ1-5|-|TRBV15|few
CATSRTPQGLANQPQHF
TGTGCCACCAGCAGAACTCCGCAGGGTCTGGCGAATCAGCCCCAGCATTTT
>TRBJ2-1|TRBD1|TRBV28|-
CASRFGTVEQFF
TGTGCCAGCAGATTCGGGACAGTCGAGCAGTTCTTC
>TRBJ2-1|-|TRBV19|-
CASSATGINEQFF
TGTGCCAGTAGTGCCACAGGGATCAATGAGCAGTTCTTC
>TRBJ2-7|TRBD2|TRBV7-2|few
CASSFGLARGEQYF
TGTGCCAGCAGCTTCGGACTAGCGAGGGGCGAGCAGTACTTC
>TRBJ1-1|-|TRBV20-1|few
CSARGHTEAFF
TGCAGTGCTAGGGGGCACACTGAAGCTTTCTTT
>TRBJ2-7|TRBD1|TRBV29-1|-
CSVGFPGQRAYEQYF
TGCAGCGTTGGGTTCCCGGGACAGCGTGCCTACGAGCAGTACTTC
>TRBJ2-3|-|TRBV11-2|-
CASSFSGTDTQYF
TGTGCCAGCAGCTTTAGTGGCACAGATACGCAGTATTTT
>TRBJ1-1|-|TRBV5-6|-
CASSPTPTRTERLNTEAFF
TGTGCCAGCAGCCCGACCCCTACTAGGACGGAGAGATTGAACACTGAAGCTTTCTTT
>TRBJ2-3|TRBD1|TRBV28|-
CASSTGQSTDTQYF
TGTGCCAGCAGTACGGGACAGTCCACAGATACGCAGTATTTT
>TRBJ1-1|-|TRBV7-2|-
CASSSTLVGAEAFF
TGTGCCAGCAGCTCCACCCTGGTGGGCGCTGAAGCTTTCTTT
>TRBJ2-1|TRBD2|TRBV25-1|few
CASSESRTSGMDNEQFF
TGTGCCAGCAGTGAATCCCGGACTAGCGGGATGGACAATGAGCAGTTCTTC
>TRBJ1-1|TRBD1|TRBV6-5|few
CASSRSGGRNTEAFF
TGTGCCAGCAGTCGCTCAGGGGGGAGGAACACTGAAGCTTTCTTT
>TRBJ1-2|-|TRBV14|-
CASSQDVNRAAGYTF
TGTGCCAGCAGCCAAGATGTCAACAGGGCAGCCGGCTACACCTTC
>TRBJ1-5|TRBD1|TRBV18|-
CASSQGQGGQPQHF
TGTGCCAGCTCACAGGGACAGGGCGGTCAGCCCCAGCATTTT
>TRBJ1-5|-|TRBV30|-
CAWSVGQNQPQHF
TGTGCCTGGAGTGTGGGGCAGAATCAGCCCCAGCATTTT
>TRBJ2-7|TRBD1|TRBV27|few
CASSTGQGPYEQYF
TGTGCCAGCAGTACGGGACAGGGCCCCTACGAGCAGTACTTC
>TRBJ2-7|-|TRBV7-3|-
CASSLTWRGQNNEQYF
TGTGCCAGCAGCTTAACGTGGAGGGGGCAGAATAACGAGCAGTACTTC
>TRBJ1-2|TRBD1|TRBV5-1|-
CASSLGTELYGYTF
TGCGCCAGCAGCCTCGGGACAGAACTCTATGGCTACACCTTC
>TRBJ2-7|TRBD1|TRBV9|-
CASSPRQGNYEQYF
TGTGCCAGCAGCCCCCGACAGGGAAACTACGAGCAGTACTTC
>TRBJ1-5|-|TRBV19|-
CASLPRGTSNQPQHF
TGTGCCAGCCTCCCTAGGGGCACAAGCAATCAGCCCCAGCATTTT
>TRBJ2-2|TRBD2|TRBV2|-
CASSLTGLAPGELFF
TGTGCCAGCAGTCTTACGGGACTAGCGCCCGGGGAGCTGTTTTTT
>TRBJ2-2|-|TRBV5-1|few
CASSLGLGRVNTGELFF
TGCGCCAGCAGCTTGGGTCTGGGCAGGGTCAACACCGGGGAGCTGTTTTTT
>TRBJ2-7|-|TRBV27|few
CASSFGLYYEQYF
TGTGCCAGCAGTTTTGGGCTTTACTACGAGCAGTACTTC